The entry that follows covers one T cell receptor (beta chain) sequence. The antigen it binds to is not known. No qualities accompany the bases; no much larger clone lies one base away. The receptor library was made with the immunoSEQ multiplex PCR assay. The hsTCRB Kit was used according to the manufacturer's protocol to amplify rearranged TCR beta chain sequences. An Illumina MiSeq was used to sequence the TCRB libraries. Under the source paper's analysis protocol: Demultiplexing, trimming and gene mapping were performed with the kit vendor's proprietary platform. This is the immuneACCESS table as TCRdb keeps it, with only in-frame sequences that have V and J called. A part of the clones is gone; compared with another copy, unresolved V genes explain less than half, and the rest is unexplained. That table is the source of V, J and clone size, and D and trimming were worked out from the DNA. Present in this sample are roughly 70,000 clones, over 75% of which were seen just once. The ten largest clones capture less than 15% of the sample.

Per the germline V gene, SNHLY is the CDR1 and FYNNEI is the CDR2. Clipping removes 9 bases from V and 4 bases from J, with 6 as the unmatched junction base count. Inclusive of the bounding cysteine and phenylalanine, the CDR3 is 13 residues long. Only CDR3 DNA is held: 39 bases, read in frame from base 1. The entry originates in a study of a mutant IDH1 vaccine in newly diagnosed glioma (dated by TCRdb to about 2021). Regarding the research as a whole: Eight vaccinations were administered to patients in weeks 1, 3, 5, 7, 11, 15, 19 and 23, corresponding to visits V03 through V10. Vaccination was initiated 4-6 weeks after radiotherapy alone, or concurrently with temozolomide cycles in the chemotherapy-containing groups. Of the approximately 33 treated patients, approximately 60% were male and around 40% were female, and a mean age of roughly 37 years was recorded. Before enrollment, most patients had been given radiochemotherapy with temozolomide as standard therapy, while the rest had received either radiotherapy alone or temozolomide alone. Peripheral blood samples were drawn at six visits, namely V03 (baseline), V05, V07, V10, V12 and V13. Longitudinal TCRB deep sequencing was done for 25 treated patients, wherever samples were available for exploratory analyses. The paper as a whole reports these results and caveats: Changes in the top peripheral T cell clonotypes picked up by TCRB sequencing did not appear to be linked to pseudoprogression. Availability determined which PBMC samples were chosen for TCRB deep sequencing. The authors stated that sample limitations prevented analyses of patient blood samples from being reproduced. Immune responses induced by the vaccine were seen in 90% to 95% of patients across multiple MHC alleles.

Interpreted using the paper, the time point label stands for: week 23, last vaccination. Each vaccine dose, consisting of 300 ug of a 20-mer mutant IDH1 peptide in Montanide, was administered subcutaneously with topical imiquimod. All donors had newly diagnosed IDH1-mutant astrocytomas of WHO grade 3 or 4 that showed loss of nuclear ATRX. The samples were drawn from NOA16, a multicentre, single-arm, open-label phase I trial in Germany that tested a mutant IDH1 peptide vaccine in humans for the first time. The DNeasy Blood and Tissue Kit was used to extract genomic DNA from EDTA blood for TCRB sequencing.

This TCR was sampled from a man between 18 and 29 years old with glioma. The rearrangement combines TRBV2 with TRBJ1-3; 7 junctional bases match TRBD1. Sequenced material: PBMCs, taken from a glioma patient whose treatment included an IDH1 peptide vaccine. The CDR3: CASSTGQGNTIYF. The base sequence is TGTGCCAGTTCGACAGGGCAAGGAAACACCATATATTTT.